The present T cell receptor beta chain was sequenced within a study of blood T cell repertoires in COVID-19. Study summary: The United States, Italy and Spain provided the acute and convalescent COVID-19 samples. Sample material is recorded as cDNA or gDNA derived from T cells, B-cell-depleted T cells, or PBMCs.

Original processing notes: By means of reference gene primer amplification, nucleated cell counts were estimated. Assay used: immunoSEQ multiplex PCR; TCRdb lists only in-frame clones, some missing. The DNA was the basis for D and trimming; V, J and clone size are from that table. This table holds about 100,000 clones, roughly 80% found once. The receptor was derived from a man aged 70 or older with active or convalescent COVID-19. Sequenced input: peripheral blood.

The chain's CDR3 is CASSFPGTGYTGELFF. The CDR3 nucleotides are TGTGCCAGCAGTTTTCCCGGGACAGGGTACACCGGGGAGCTGTTTTTT. This chain uses TRBV6-6 with TRBJ2-2; 9 nucleotides agree with TRBD1. Germline CDR1 and CDR2: MNHNY and SVGAGI (reference sequence). The V and J ends lost 4 bases and 3 bases, in that order; junction bases with no gene match: 6. The CDR3 totals 16 residues.